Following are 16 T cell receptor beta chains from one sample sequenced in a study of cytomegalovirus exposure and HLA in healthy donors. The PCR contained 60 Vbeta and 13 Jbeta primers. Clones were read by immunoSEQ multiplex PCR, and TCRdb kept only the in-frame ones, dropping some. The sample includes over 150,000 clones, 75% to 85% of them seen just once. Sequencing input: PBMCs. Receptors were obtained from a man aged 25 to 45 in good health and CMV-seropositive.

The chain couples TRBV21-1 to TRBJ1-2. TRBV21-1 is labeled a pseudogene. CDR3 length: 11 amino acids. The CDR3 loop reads CASSGGSGYTF. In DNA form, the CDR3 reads TGTGCCAGCAGCGGGGGGTCTGGCTACACCTTC.

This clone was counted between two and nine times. CDR3 amino acids: CASSESGSNQPQHF. The CDR3 coding sequence is TGCGCCAGCAGTGAATCCGGTAGCAATCAGCCCCAGCATTTT. This rearrangement joins TRBV10-1 to TRBJ1-5, with unresolved D. Trimming pared 3 bases from V and 0 bases from J, leaving 6 bases between. CDR1 is WNHNN, CDR2 SYGVQD, per germline (reference sequence). This CDR3 contains 14 residues.

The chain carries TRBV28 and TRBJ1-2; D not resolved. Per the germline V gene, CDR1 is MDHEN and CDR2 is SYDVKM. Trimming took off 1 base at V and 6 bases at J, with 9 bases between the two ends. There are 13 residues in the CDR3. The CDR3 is CASSLSWRDGYTF. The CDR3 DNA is TGTGCCAGCAGTTTATCATGGCGGGATGGCTACACCTTC.

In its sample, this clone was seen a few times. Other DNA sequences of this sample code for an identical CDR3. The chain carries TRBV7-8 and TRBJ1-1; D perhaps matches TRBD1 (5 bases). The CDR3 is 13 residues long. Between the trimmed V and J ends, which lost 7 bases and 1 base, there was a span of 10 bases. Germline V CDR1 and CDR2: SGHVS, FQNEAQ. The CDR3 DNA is TGTGCCAGCACGGGGGGTTGGAACACTGAAGCTTTCTTT. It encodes CASTGGWNTEAFF. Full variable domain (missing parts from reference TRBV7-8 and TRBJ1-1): GAGVSQSPRYKVAKRGQDVALRCDPISGHVSLFWYQQALGQGPEFLTYFQNEAQLDKSGLPSDRFFAERPEGSVSTLKIQRTQQEDSAVYLCASTGGWNTEAFFGQGTRLTVV.

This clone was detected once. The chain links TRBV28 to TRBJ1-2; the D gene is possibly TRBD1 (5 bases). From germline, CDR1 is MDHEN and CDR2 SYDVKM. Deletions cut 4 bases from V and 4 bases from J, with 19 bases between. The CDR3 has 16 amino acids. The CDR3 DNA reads TGTGCCAGCAGTTCGAATCCGGGACTGCGAACCTATGGCTACACCTTC. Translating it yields CASSSNPGLRTYGYTF.

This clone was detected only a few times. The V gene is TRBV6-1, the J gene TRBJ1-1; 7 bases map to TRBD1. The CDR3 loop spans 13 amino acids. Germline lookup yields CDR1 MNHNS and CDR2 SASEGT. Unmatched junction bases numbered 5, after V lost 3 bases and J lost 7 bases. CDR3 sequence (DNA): TGTGCCAGCAGTGATGGAGGGGGCCGTGAAGCTTTCTTT. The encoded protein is CASSDGGGREAFF.

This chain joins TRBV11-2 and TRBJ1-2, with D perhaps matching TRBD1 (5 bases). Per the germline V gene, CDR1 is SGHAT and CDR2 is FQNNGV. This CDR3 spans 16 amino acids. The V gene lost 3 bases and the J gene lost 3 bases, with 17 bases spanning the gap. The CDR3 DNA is TGTGCCAGCAGCTTTCTCTTGGGAGGGGCTGACTATGGCTACACCTTC. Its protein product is CASSFLLGGADYGYTF.

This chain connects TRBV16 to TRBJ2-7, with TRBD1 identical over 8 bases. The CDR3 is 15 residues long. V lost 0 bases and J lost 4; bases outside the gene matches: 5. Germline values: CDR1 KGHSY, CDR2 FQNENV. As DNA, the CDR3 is TGTGCCAGCAGCCAATCGCCAGGGGGCGATTACGAGCAGTACTTC. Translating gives CASSQSPGGDYEQYF.

This CDR3 reads CASSFRSLDRGYEQYF. CDR3 DNA sequence: TGTGCCAGCAGCTTTCGGTCCCTGGACAGGGGCTACGAGCAGTACTTC. V usage is TRBV11-3 and J usage is TRBJ2-7; 9 bases align to TRBD1. Trimming at V came to 3 bases and at J to 3 bases, leaving 9 bases not matched to a gene. The CDR3 is 16 residues long. CDR1 SGHNT and CDR2 YENEEA come from the germline V gene. The entire variable domain, with the rest obtained from reference TRBV11-3 and TRBJ2-7, is as follows: EAGVVQSPRYKIIEKKQPVAFWCNPISGHNTLYWYLQNLGQGPELLIRYENEEAVDDSQLPKDRFSAERLKGVDSTLKIQPAELGDSAVYLCASSFRSLDRGYEQYFGPGTRLTVT.

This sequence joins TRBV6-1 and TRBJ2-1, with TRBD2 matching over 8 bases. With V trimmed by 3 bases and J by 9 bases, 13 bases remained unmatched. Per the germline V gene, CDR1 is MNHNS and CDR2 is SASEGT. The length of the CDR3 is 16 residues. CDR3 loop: CASSEPIAGPWGEQFF. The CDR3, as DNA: TGTGCCAGCAGTGAGCCTATAGCGGGGCCGTGGGGTGAGCAGTTCTTC.

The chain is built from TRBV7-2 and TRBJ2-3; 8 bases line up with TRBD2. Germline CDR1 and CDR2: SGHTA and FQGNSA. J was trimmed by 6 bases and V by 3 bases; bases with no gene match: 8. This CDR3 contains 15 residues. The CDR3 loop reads CASSLGLVRSDTQYF. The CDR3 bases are TGTGCCAGCAGCTTGGGACTAGTAAGGTCCGATACGCAGTATTTT.

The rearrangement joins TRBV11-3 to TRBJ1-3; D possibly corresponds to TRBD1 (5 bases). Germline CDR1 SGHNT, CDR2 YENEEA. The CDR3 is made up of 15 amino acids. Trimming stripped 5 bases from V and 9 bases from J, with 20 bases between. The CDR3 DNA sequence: TGTGCCAGCAGCCCGGACACCTTACGAGAGAGCACCATATATTTT. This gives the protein CASSPDTLRESTIYF.

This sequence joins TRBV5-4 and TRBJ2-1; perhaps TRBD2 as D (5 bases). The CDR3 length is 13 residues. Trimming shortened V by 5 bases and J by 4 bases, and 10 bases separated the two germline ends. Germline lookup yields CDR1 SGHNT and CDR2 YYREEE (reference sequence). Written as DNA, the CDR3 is TGTGCCAGCAGGCCCGGGATATACAATGAGCAGTTCTTC. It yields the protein CASRPGIYNEQFF.

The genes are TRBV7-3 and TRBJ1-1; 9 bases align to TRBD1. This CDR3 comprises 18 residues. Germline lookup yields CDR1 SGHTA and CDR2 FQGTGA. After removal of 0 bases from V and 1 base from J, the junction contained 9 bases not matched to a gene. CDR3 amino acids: CASSLTAGTGLANTEAFF. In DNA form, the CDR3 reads TGTGCCAGCAGCTTAACCGCCGGGACAGGGTTGGCGAACACTGAAGCTTTCTTT.

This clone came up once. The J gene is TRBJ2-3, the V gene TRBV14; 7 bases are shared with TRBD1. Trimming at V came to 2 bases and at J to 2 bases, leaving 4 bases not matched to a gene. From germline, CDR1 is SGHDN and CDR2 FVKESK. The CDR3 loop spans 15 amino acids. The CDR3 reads CASSQLTGNTDTQYF. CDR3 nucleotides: TGTGCCAGCAGCCAATTGACAGGGAACACAGATACGCAGTATTTT. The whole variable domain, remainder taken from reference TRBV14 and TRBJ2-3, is EAGVTQFPSHSVIEKGQTVTLRCDPISGHDNLYWYRRVMGKEIKFLLHFVKESKQDESGMPNNRFLAERTGGTYSTLKVQPAELEDSGVYFCASSQLTGNTDTQYFGPGTRLTVL.

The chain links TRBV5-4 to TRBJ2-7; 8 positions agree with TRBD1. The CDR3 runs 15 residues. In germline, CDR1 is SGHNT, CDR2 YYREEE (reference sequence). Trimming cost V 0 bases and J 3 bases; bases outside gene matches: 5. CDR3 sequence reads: CASSLGTGPDYEQYF. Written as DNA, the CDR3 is TGTGCCAGCAGCTTGGGGACAGGGCCAGACTACGAGCAGTACTTC.